These 3 T cell receptor beta chains were sequenced from one sample in a study of cytomegalovirus exposure and HLA in healthy donors. Use of 60 Vbeta and 13 Jbeta primers characterized the PCR. The protocol was immunoSEQ multiplex PCR, while the TCRdb copy is restricted to in-frame clones and leaves out a portion. Altogether around 62,000 clones are present, around 80% being singletons, with the ten largest covering 9.7%. The sequenced sample consisted of PBMCs. All receptors derive from a man aged 35 to 55 in good health and CMV-seronegative.

V usage is TRBV19 and J usage is TRBJ2-1; 7 bases are a match to TRBD2. Germline V CDR1 and CDR2: LNHDA, SQIVND (reference sequence). The CDR3 spans 16 residues. Trimming at V came to 5 bases and at J to 3 bases, leaving 10 bases not matched to a gene. The chain's CDR3 is CASSAGGSLDYNEQFF. The CDR3 coding sequence is TGTGCCAGTAGTGCGGGCGGGAGCTTGGACTACAATGAGCAGTTCTTC.

The chain joins TRBV7-2 to TRBJ2-3, with 10 nucleotides matching TRBD2. CDR3 length equals 17 residues. V shed 5 bases and J 3 bases; nucleotides not matched to a gene: 11. Germline-derived CDR1 and CDR2 are SGHTA and FQGNSA. This CDR3 is CASSLTQREGSTDTQYF. As DNA, the CDR3 is TGTGCCAGCAGCCTGACTCAGCGGGAGGGCTCAACAGATACGCAGTATTTT. The full variable domain, in which reference TRBV7-2 and TRBJ2-3 provide the parts outside the CDR3, is GAGVSQSPSNKVTEKGKDVELRCDPISGHTALYWYRQSLGQGLEFLIYFQGNSAPDKSGLPSDRFSAERTGGSVSTLTIQRTQQEDSAVYLCASSLTQREGSTDTQYFGPGTRLTVL.

The chain employs TRBV5-1 and TRBJ1-2; 8 nucleotides match TRBD1. This CDR3 has 21 residues. After removal of 3 bases from V and 5 bases from J, the junction contained 27 bases not matched to a gene. Per the germline V gene, CDR1 is SGHRS and CDR2 is YFSETQ. The CDR3 DNA is TGCGCCAGCAGCTCGACCCTCCTCTATCCGGGACAGGCGACTCCCTATTATGGCTACACCTTC. As protein: CASSSTLLYPGQATPYYGYTF.